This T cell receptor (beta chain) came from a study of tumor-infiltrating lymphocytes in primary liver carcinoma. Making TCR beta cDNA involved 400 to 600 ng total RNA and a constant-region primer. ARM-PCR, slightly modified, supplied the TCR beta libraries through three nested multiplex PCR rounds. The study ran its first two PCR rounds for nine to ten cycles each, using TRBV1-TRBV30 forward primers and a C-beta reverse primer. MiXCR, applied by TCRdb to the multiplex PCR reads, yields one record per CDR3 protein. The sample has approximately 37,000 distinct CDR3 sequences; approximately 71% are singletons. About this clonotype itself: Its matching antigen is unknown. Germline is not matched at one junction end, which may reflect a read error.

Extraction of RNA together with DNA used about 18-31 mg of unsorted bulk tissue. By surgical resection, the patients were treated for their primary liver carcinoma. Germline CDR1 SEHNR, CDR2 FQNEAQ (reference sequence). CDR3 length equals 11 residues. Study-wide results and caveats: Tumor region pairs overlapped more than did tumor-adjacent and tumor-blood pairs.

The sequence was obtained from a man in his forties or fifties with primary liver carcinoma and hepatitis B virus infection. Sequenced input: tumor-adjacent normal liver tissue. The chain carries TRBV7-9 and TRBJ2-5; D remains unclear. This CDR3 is CASSLKENQYF. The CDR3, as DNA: TGTGCTAGCAGCCTGAAAGAGAACCAGTACTTC. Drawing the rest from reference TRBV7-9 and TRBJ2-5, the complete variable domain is DTGVSQNPRHKITKRGQNVTFRCDPISEHNRLYWYRQTLGQGPEFLTYFQNEAQLEKSRLLSDRFSAERPKGSFSTLEIQRTEQGDSAMYLCASSLKENQYFGPGTRLLVL.